One and the same sample provided the 18 T cell receptor beta chains below, sequenced in a study of shared clonotypes between healthy human individuals. Produced via immunoSEQ multiplex PCR; TCRdb's table is partial and in-frame only. The sample lists about 1.5 million clones, 95% to 99% occurring once. Sequenced sample: naive CD4+ T cells sorted from blood. Subset specified: CD45RA+ positively selected. These receptors were taken from a man younger than 45 in good health.

With respect to this clone: The identical CDR3 is also encoded by other nucleotide sequences in the sample. V usage is TRBV18 and J usage is TRBJ2-7, with D perhaps matching TRBD1 (5 bases). V shed 6 bases and J shed 3 bases, with 12 bases lying between them. This CDR3 contains 13 residues. CDR1 is KGHSH and CDR2 is LQKENI in the germline V gene. CDR3 in DNA: TGTGCCAGCTCGCGCTCCAGGGACTACGAGCAGTACTTC. This encodes CASSRSRDYEQYF.

The chain combines TRBV5-1 with TRBJ1-1; D is unresolved. The V gene's germline CDR1 is SGHRS and CDR2 YFSETQ. The CDR3 loop spans 17 amino acids. The V end lost 3 bases, the J end lost 0 bases, and 18 bases lay between the germline ends. The DNA of the CDR3 is TGCGCCAGCAGCTGGTCGGGGAACCGAAACATGAACACTGAAGCTTTCTTT. Translated, it gives CASSWSGNRNMNTEAFF.

The sample holds one count of this clone. The rearrangement links TRBV7-9 to TRBJ1-1; no clear D. V was pared by 1 base and J by 0 bases, with 9 bases between. The CDR3 consists of 15 residues. Germline-derived CDR1 and CDR2 are SEHNR and FQNEAQ (reference sequence). CDR3 nucleotide sequence: TGTGCCAGCAGCTTAGGCCCAAACATGAACACTGAAGCTTTCTTT. This sequence encodes CASSLGPNMNTEAFF. The whole variable domain, remainder taken from reference TRBV7-9 and TRBJ1-1, is DTGVSQNPRHKITKRGQNVTFRCDPISEHNRLYWYRQTLGQGPEFLTYFQNEAQLEKSRLLSDRFSAERPKGSFSTLEIQRTEQGDSAMYLCASSLGPNMNTEAFFGQGTRLTVV.

The chain joins TRBV9 to TRBJ2-7, with 9 bases lining up with TRBD2. Looked up from germline, CDR1 is SGDLS and CDR2 is YYNGEE. Germline trimming cut 4 bases from V and 0 bases from J; bases unmatched to any gene: 5. This CDR3 region has 15 residues. In nucleotides, the CDR3 is TGTGCCAGCAGCAGGGGCGGGAGGGCCTCCTACGAGCAGTACTTC. As protein: CASSRGGRASYEQYF.

V is TRBV28 and J is TRBJ2-7; the match to TRBD2 covers 9 bases. Per germline, CDR1 MDHEN and CDR2 SYDVKM. The CDR3 has 15 residues. V lost 5 bases, J lost 0 bases, and 5 bases stayed unmatched. CDR3 coding DNA: TGTGCCAGCAGTCGAGCGGGAGGAAGCTCCTACGAGCAGTACTTC. This sequence encodes CASSRAGGSSYEQYF.

The rearrangement uses TRBV18 and TRBJ1-4, with D possibly TRBD1 on 5 matching bases. Deletions cut 2 bases from V and 0 bases from J, with 10 bases between. Germline CDR1 and CDR2: KGHSH and LQKENI. The CDR3 length is 16 residues. CDR3 coding DNA: TGTGCCAGCTCACCATTAAAGACAGCAACTAATGAAAAACTGTTTTTT. It yields the protein CASSPLKTATNEKLFF.

This clone appeared a single time. The rearrangement uses TRBV19 and TRBJ2-1; perhaps TRBD1 as D (5 bases). The CDR3 totals 14 residues. Germline assignment: CDR1 LNHDA and CDR2 SQIVND (reference sequence). Trimming took off 5 bases at V and 7 bases at J, with 15 bases between the two ends. In DNA form, the CDR3 reads TGTGCCAGTAGTCACCGGAACAGGAATAATGAGCAGTTCTTC. Its protein product is CASSHRNRNNEQFF.

The chain links TRBV7-8 to TRBJ2-6; D ambiguous. Trimming left V 0 bases short and J 0 bases short, with 15 bases between. The CDR3 is 19 amino acids. Looked up from germline, CDR1 is SGHVS and CDR2 is FQNEAQ. In nucleotides, the CDR3 is TGTGCCAGCAGCTTAGCACCCCCCGGACCTACCTCTGGGGCCAACGTCCTGACTTTC. It yields the protein CASSLAPPGPTSGANVLTF.

The CDR3 loop is CASSSDGQNIQYF. The CDR3 DNA follows: TGTGCCAGCAGCTCGGACGGCCAAAACATTCAGTACTTC. The chain recombines TRBV11-2 with TRBJ2-4, with D unclear. CDR3 length: 13 amino acids. CDR1 is SGHAT and CDR2 is FQNNGV in the germline V gene. The V end was cut by 4 bases, the J end by 5 bases, with 9 bases between.

This chain links TRBV7-9 with TRBJ1-1; a weak D match, TRBD1 (6 bases). The CDR3 is 12 residues long. V dropped 5 bases and J dropped 5 bases, with 9 bases sitting between them. In germline, CDR1 is SEHNR, CDR2 FQNEAQ (reference sequence). CDR3 nucleotides: TGTGCCAGCAGCGACAGGTCAACTGAAGCTTTCTTT. This gives the protein CASSDRSTEAFF.

The genes are TRBV5-5 and TRBJ2-5; TRBD2 agrees at 8 bases. V lost 3 bases and J lost 5; bases outside the gene matches: 15. This CDR3 has 17 amino acids. The germline V gene has CDR1 SGHKS and CDR2 YYEKEE (reference sequence). For the CDR3, the DNA is TGTGCCAGCAGCTCGACGACTAGCGTGATGAACCGGGAGACCCAGTACTTC. Protein sequence: CASSSTTSVMNRETQYF.

The chain combines TRBV7-9 with TRBJ2-1; 7 bases map to TRBD2. V shed 5 bases, J shed 7 bases, and the junction held 14 bases outside the gene matches. The CDR3 contains 16 residues. Germline V gene data show CDR1 as SEHNR and CDR2 as FQNEAQ (reference sequence). The CDR3 DNA is TGTGCCAGCAGCCCTTACCTTTCCGGGACTAAAAATGAGCAGTTCTTC. Amino acid sequence: CASSPYLSGTKNEQFF.

The chain couples TRBV29-1 to TRBJ2-7, with D perhaps matching TRBD2 (5 bases). This CDR3 comprises 13 residues. V shed 6 bases and J shed 2 bases, with 14 bases lying between them. The germline V gene encodes CDR1 SQVTM and CDR2 ANQGSEA. This CDR3 reads CSVAKRDPYEQYF. CDR3 sequence (DNA): TGCAGCGTGGCTAAACGGGATCCCTACGAGCAGTACTTC.

The CDR3 DNA reads as TGTGCCAGCAGTTCAGTAGCGGGAGGGTACTCCGACACAGATACGCAGTATTTT. Its translation is CASSSVAGGYSDTDTQYF. This rearrangement joins TRBV27 to TRBJ2-3; 11 positions agree with TRBD2. The V segment lost 4 bases and the J segment 2 bases; nucleotides outside the gene matches: 11. CDR1 and CDR2 from the germline V gene are MNHEY and SMNVEV (reference sequence). There are 18 residues in the CDR3.

CDR3 coding DNA: TGTGCCAGCAGTTACCAAGGACAGGGGACTAATTCGCCCCCAGATACGCAGTATTTT. Protein product: CASSYQGQGTNSPPDTQYF. This sequence joins TRBV28 and TRBJ2-3, with TRBD1 matching 9 bases. Trimming cost V 4 bases and J 4 bases; bases outside gene matches: 18. CDR1 is MDHEN, CDR2 SYDVKM, per germline. The CDR3 is made up of 19 amino acids.

Turning to this clone: Other nucleotide sequences in the sample specify the same CDR3. The rearrangement uses TRBV10-1 and TRBJ1-2; D is undetermined. Trimming took off 2 bases at V and 2 bases at J, with 6 bases between the two ends. The germline V gene encodes CDR1 WNHNN and CDR2 SYGVQD (reference sequence). The CDR3 is made up of 13 amino acids. CDR3 amino acids: CASSEGRNYGYTF. CDR3 nucleotide sequence: TGCGCCAGCAGTGAGGGGAGAAACTATGGCTACACCTTC.

The chain employs TRBV7-9 and TRBJ2-7, with 16 bases identical to TRBD2. CDR1 SEHNR and CDR2 FQNEAQ come from the germline V gene (reference sequence). V dropped 1 base and J dropped 5; count of bases not matched to a gene: 8. The CDR3 has 18 amino acids. Here the CDR3 reads CASSLVFGTSGREDEQYF. CDR3 nucleotides: TGTGCCAGCAGCTTAGTTTTTGGGACTAGCGGGAGGGAGGACGAGCAGTACTTC. Using reference TRBV7-9 and TRBJ2-7 for the parts outside the CDR3, the full variable domain is DTGVSQNPRHKITKRGQNVTFRCDPISEHNRLYWYRQTLGQGPEFLTYFQNEAQLEKSRLLSDRFSAERPKGSFSTLEIQRTEQGDSAMYLCASSLVFGTSGREDEQYFGPGTRLTVT.

CDR3: CASRYRDTEAFF. Here the CDR3 DNA reads TGTGCCAGTAGATACAGGGACACTGAAGCTTTCTTT. The rearrangement links TRBV19 to TRBJ1-1, with a weak D call TRBD1 (6 bases). This CDR3 has 12 amino acids. The V end lost 6 bases, the J end lost 3 bases, and 8 bases lay between the germline ends. From germline, CDR1 is LNHDA and CDR2 SQIVND (reference sequence).